The 5 T cell receptor beta chains below were found in one sample sequenced in a study of cytomegalovirus exposure and HLA in healthy donors. The PCR ran on 60 Vbeta and 13 Jbeta primers. Some clones are missing from TCRdb's copy, which holds only in-frame ones; the method was immunoSEQ multiplex PCR. The table has 130,000 or so clones, 82% seen once; the top ten hold 1.4% to 1.5%. Specimen: PBMCs. Receptors originate from a woman aged 18-35 years in good health and CMV-seronegative.

The CDR3 DNA reads as TGTGCCAGCAGCGTAGGCAGGGGTTCTTATGACGAGCAGTACTTC. Its translation: CASSVGRGSYDEQYF. This rearrangement joins TRBV9 to TRBJ2-7; tentative D call: TRBD1 (6 bases). Trimming removed 0 bases from V and 5 bases from J, with 15 bases in between. In germline, CDR1 is SGDLS, CDR2 YYNGEE. The CDR3 is 15 amino acids.

The table lists this clone with a few counts. The genes are TRBV6-5 and TRBJ2-5, with 7 bases aligning to TRBD2. Per germline, CDR1 MNHEY and CDR2 SVGAGI. The CDR3 has 15 amino acids. Trimming at V came to 3 bases and at J to 3 bases, leaving 7 bases not matched to a gene. CDR3 sequence: CASSYTLADKETQYF. The CDR3 bases are TGTGCCAGCAGTTATACCCTAGCGGATAAAGAGACCCAGTACTTC.

The chain carries TRBV11-2 and TRBJ1-1; weak D call: TRBD1 (6 bases). V was cut by 0 bases and J by 1 base, with 21 bases left in between. The CDR3 has 19 residues. Germline lookup yields CDR1 SGHAT and CDR2 FQNNGV. CDR3 residues: CASSLDNRIIRGRNTEAFF. CDR3 DNA: TGTGCCAGCAGCTTAGACAACCGGATCATTAGGGGGAGGAACACTGAAGCTTTCTTT.

This clone has a handful of counts. The CDR3 is CAIKSDFGDRGLEQYF. The CDR3 nucleotides read TGTGCCATCAAGTCAGATTTCGGGGACAGGGGGTTAGAGCAGTACTTC. The V call is TRBV10-3, the J call TRBJ2-7; 11 bases line up with TRBD1. The CDR3 consists of 16 residues. V lost 7 bases, J lost 7 bases, and 15 bases stayed unmatched. CDR1 is ENHRY and CDR2 is SYGVKD in the germline V gene.

The chain recombines TRBV2 with TRBJ2-7, with a tentative D call TRBD1 (6 bases). Germline CDR1 SNHLY, CDR2 FYNNEI. CDR3 length: 15 amino acids. The ends were cut back, 1 base at V and 0 bases at J, with 10 bases in the middle. The CDR3 loop is CASSEETGVSYEQYF. Written as DNA, the CDR3 is TGTGCCAGCAGTGAAGAGACAGGCGTCTCCTACGAGCAGTACTTC.